Below, one T cell receptor (beta chain) is given with its context. Each sample's cDNA came from eight separate reactions. One entry per CDR3 protein, without DNA, is what TCRdb gives after re-calling the 5' RACE reads. The sample features approximately 380,000 distinct CDR3 sequences, with 2% to 3% in its top ten. This sample is part of a study of monozygotic twins with inflammatory bowel disease. This CDR3 contains 15 residues. The germline CDR1 and CDR2 sequences are SGHRS and YFSETQ. The V call is TRBV5-1, the J call TRBJ2-4; TCRdb indicates TRBD2, and absent DNA this call remains unverified. The sequence derives from a human donor with ulcerative colitis or Crohn's disease, or a healthy co-twin of an affected twin (not recorded which). Source material: blood. CDR3 in amino acids: CASSPLLAGGNIQYF.